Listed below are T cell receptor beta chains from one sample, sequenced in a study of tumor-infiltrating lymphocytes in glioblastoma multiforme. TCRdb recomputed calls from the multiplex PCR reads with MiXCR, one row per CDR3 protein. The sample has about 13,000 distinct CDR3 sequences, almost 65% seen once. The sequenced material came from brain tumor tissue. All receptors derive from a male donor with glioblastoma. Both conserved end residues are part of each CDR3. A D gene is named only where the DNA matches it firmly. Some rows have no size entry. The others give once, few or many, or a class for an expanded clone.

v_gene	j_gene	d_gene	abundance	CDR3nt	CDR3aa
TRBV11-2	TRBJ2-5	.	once	TGTGCCAGCAGCTTTGTGAGAACGGGATGGGAGACCCAGTACTTC	CASSFVRTGWETQYF
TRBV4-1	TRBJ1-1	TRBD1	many	TGCGCCAGCAGCAACCCGACAGGGTTGAACACTGAAGCTTTCTTT	CASSNPTGLNTEAFF
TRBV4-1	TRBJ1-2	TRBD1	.	TGCGCCGGCAGCCAAGGGACAGGGTACGATGGCTATACCTTC	CAGSQGTGYDGYTF
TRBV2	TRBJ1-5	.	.	TGTGCCAGCAGTGTTTCGGTTCCGAGCAATCAGCCCCAGCATTTT	CASSVSVPSNQPQHF
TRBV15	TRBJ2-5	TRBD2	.	TGTCCCACCAGCAGCAACTTAGCGGGAGAGGAGACCCAGTACTTC	CPTSSNLAGEETQYF
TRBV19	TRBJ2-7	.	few	TGTGCCGGTAGTATAGGCATCGTTGACACCCAAGCATACGAGCAGTACTTC	CAGSIGIVDTQAYEQYF
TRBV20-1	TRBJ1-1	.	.	TGCAGTGCTCCCCGGAAGGACAAAGCTTTCTTT	CSAPRKDKAFF
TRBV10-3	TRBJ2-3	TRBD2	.	TGTGCCATCAGTAGGGCTAGCGGTAGCTCAGATACGCACTATTTT	CAISRASGSSDTHYF
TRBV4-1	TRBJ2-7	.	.	TGCGCCAGCAGCCAAGATCCCCTCTCCTACGAGCAGTACTTC	CASSQDPLSYEQYF
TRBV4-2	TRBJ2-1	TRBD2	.	TGTGCCAGCAGCCAAGACTTTGGGCGAGCGGGAGTCAATCAGTTCTTC	CASSQDFGRAGVNQFF
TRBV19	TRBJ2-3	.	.	TGTGCCAGTAAGGGTGACCTACAATTCGATCAGCCCCAGTATTTT	CASKGDLQFDQPQYF
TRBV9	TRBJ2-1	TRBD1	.	TGTGCCAGCAGCGTAGCCGGACAGGGTAGGTACAGTGAGCAGTTCTTC	CASSVAGQGRYSEQFF
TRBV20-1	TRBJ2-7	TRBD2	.	TGCAGTGCTAGAGGGAGCGGGGGGCTTACCTACGAGCAGTACTTC	CSARGSGGLTYEQYF
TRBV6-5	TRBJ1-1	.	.	TGTGCCAGCAGGTCTGAGCTTGAAGCTTTCTTT	CASRSELEAFF
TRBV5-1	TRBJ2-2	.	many	TGCGCCAGCAGCTTGCCGAGGGGCACCGGGGAGCTGTTTTTT	CASSLPRGTGELFF